These T cell receptor beta chains were read from a single sample in a study of shared clonotypes between healthy human individuals. TCRdb keeps only in-frame clones here, not all; method: immunoSEQ multiplex PCR. The sample lists around 2.5 million clones, 80% to 95% seen once, with approximately 0.36% in the top ten. The sample comprised naive CD4+ T cells from PBMCs. The source of these receptors is a man aged 18 to 30 in good health. Some clones in this sample may be carry-over from other donors' samples. Each CDR3 is given with its conserved first and last residue. The D gene is left open where the match is weak. Clone size is shown for a subset of rows, as once, few, many or a class of expanded clone.

>TRBJ2-5|-|TRBV30|-
CACSGTETQYF
TGTGCCTGCTCAGGGACGGAGACCCAGTACTTC
>TRBJ2-5|-|TRBV2|-
CASSERSGKETQYF
TGTGCCAGCAGTGAAAGGTCAGGAAAAGAGACCCAGTACTTC
>TRBJ2-7|-|TRBV28|-
CASSLLGQTYEQYF
TGTGCCAGCAGTTTACTCGGGCAGACCTACGAGCAGTACTTC
>TRBJ2-1|-|TRBV28|-
CASSLPAGQYYNEQFF
TGTGCCAGCAGTTTACCCGCCGGACAGTACTACAATGAGCAGTTCTTC
>TRBJ2-3|-|TRBV11-2|-
CASSLTFGTRYTDTQYF
TGTGCCAGCAGCTTAACATTTGGTACTAGATACACAGATACGCAGTATTTT
>TRBJ2-3|-|TRBV27|-
CASSRPGRADTQYF
TGTGCCAGCAGTCGCCCTGGTCGGGCGGATACGCAGTATTTT
>TRBJ2-7|-|TRBV2|TRBD1
CASNPGQNTYEQYF
TGTGCCAGCAACCCGGGACAGAATACCTACGAGCAGTACTTC
>TRBJ2-3|-|TRBV4-1|TRBD2
CASSQGLAGVGTQYF
TGCGCCAGCAGCCAAGGGCTAGCGGGAGTAGGTACGCAGTATTTT
>TRBJ2-7|once|TRBV28|-
CASSLKVREQYF
TGTGCCAGCAGTTTAAAGGTTCGGGAGCAGTACTTC
>TRBJ1-6|-|TRBV11-2|-
CASSFLSGTQNNSPLHF
TGTGCCAGCAGCTTCCTATCCGGGACACAAAATAATTCACCCCTCCACTTT
>TRBJ1-1|-|TRBV11-2|-
CASSLVLGDTEAFF
TGTGCCAGCAGCTTAGTGTTGGGGGACACTGAAGCTTTCTTT
>TRBJ1-2|-|TRBV12-2|-
CASRLGGGTACYGYTF
TGTGCAAGTCGCTTGGGGGGCGGGACAGCTTGCTATGGCTACACCTTC
>TRBJ2-7|-|TRBV7-2|TRBD1
CASSSSGQGNYEQYF
TGTGCCAGCAGCTCATCGGGACAGGGCAACTACGAGCAGTACTTC
>TRBJ2-7|-|TRBV19|-
CASRPQGRNEQYF
TGTGCCAGTAGGCCTCAGGGCCGCAACGAGCAGTACTTC
>TRBJ1-4|once|TRBV28|-
CASMQDYAIGKLFF
TGTGCCAGCATGCAGGATTACGCTATTGGAAAACTGTTTTTT